These T cell receptor beta chains were read from a single sample in a study of preoperative IRX-2 immunotherapy in early breast cancer. Produced via immunoSEQ multiplex PCR; TCRdb's table is partial and in-frame only. The table includes 3,000 to 4,500 clones, approximately 71% detected once. Sequenced here: tumor tissue, sampled after IRX-2 immunotherapy. Receptors originate from a human donor with breast cancer. The CDR3 runs from the conserved cysteine through the conserved F or W. A D gene is named only where the DNA matches it firmly. A row's size may be missing; if present it is once, few, many or a size class.

V: TRBV19
D: .
size: .
J: TRBJ2-7
DNA: TGTGCCAGTAGTTTATACCGGGGAGGCAACGAGCAGTACTTC
CDR3: CASSLYRGGNEQYF

V: TRBV19
D: .
size: once
J: TRBJ2-5
DNA: TGTGCCAGTAGTATAGCCCGAGGCGAGACCCAGTACTTC
CDR3: CASSIARGETQYF

V: TRBV30
D: TRBD2
size: .
J: TRBJ2-2
DNA: TGTGCCTGCTTACCGGGACTAGTCCCCGGGGAGCTGTTTTTT
CDR3: CACLPGLVPGELFF

V: TRBV14
D: TRBD1
size: few
J: TRBJ1-2
DNA: TGTGCCAGCAGCTACGGACAGGGCGACTATGGCTACACCTTC
CDR3: CASSYGQGDYGYTF

V: TRBV6-8
D: TRBD2
size: .
J: TRBJ2-3
DNA: TGTGCCAGCACCCGGACTAGCGGGGGACCCCGCACAGATACGCAGTATTTT
CDR3: CASTRTSGGPRTDTQYF

V: TRBV6-8
D: .
size: .
J: TRBJ1-1
DNA: TGTGCCAGCAGAACATTGGATACTGAAGCTTTCTTT
CDR3: CASRTLDTEAFF

V: TRBV6-8
D: TRBD2
size: few
J: TRBJ2-7
DNA: TGTGCCATCAGAGCGGGAGGTGTAACCTACGAGCAGTACTTC
CDR3: CAIRAGGVTYEQYF

V: TRBV7-6
D: .
size: .
J: TRBJ2-1
DNA: TGTGCCAGCAGCTTGGCCGAGGGGACCCGACTAGAGCAGTTCTTC
CDR3: CASSLAEGTRLEQFF

V: TRBV6-8
D: TRBD1
size: .
J: TRBJ2-2
DNA: TGTGCCAGCAGTTGGACAGGGGACACCGGGGAGCTGTTTTTT
CDR3: CASSWTGDTGELFF

V: TRBV7-5
D: .
size: .
J: TRBJ2-1
DNA: TGTGCCAGCAGCTTGCAGGGGCTGGATTCGAATGAGCAGTTCTTC
CDR3: CASSLQGLDSNEQFF

V: TRBV7-2
D: .
size: few
J: TRBJ1-2
DNA: TGTGCCAGCAGCGTTCGGACAGACTATGGCTACACCTTC
CDR3: CASSVRTDYGYTF

V: TRBV12-5
D: .
size: .
J: TRBJ1-2
DNA: TGTGCCACCCGAGAGGGATTCGGCGGCTACACCTTC
CDR3: CATREGFGGYTF

V: TRBV29-1
D: TRBD1
size: .
J: TRBJ1-1
DNA: TGCAGCGTTGAGGAGGGGGCGAGGGGTATCACTGAAGCTTTCTTT
CDR3: CSVEEGARGITEAFF

V: TRBV23-1
D: .
size: .
J: TRBJ1-5
DNA: TGCGCCAGCAGCCCGGGGATGGGTCAGCCCCAGCATTTT
CDR3: CASSPGMGQPQHF

V: TRBV19
D: .
size: few
J: TRBJ2-7
DNA: TGTGCCACCTCCCCACGGGGGAACGAGCAGTACTTC
CDR3: CATSPRGNEQYF

V: TRBV1
D: .
size: .
J: TRBJ2-5
DNA: TGCGCCAGCAGCCAAGACCCCGGGACTAGCGGGAGCCCCCAGCGAGAGACCCAGTACTTC
CDR3: CASSQDPGTSGSPQRETQYF

V: TRBV19
D: .
size: .
J: TRBJ1-5
DNA: TGTGCCAGTAGTGGCGACAGAAGTCAGCCCCAGCATTTT
CDR3: CASSGDRSQPQHF